This T cell receptor (beta chain) originates from a study of T cells after yellow fever vaccination. Study-wide results and caveats: The CD4 and CD8 compartments had a small share of their clonotypes in common. The booster saw the reappearance of most primary-vaccination clones (roughly 95% CD4, 80% to 90% CD8). From the bulk population, abundant clonotypes could contaminate and appear within FACS-sorted repertoires.

Template-switching 5'RACE yielded the TCR cDNA; a universal primer site and UMIs were added in the process. MiXCR was run by TCRdb on the 5' RACE reads, yielding one entry per CDR3 protein. Among about 300,000 distinct CDR3 sequences listed, less than 9.5% were seen once. In this sample, this clonotype turned up many times. The target antigen is unknown. The CDR3 sequence is 14 residues long. The ends lost 6 bases at V and 5 bases at J; junction bases unmatched: 5. Looked up from germline, CDR1 is MNHEY and CDR2 is SVGEGT. This rearrangement joins TRBV6-2 or TRBV6-3 to TRBJ2-1; 9 bases are shared with TRBD2. This material consisted of CD4+ T cells sorted from PBMCs, taken 5 days after the yellow fever booster vaccination. The sequence derives from a man between 18 and 35 years old who received the YFV17D yellow fever vaccine. The CDR3 spells CASRQRGVDNEQFF. In DNA form, the CDR3 reads TGTGCCAGCAGACAGCGGGGGGTAGACAATGAGCAGTTCTTC.